The entry below describes one T cell receptor (beta chain). Its cognate antigen is unknown. The data originate from a study of shared clonotypes between healthy human individuals. Study-wide findings and caveats: The study found lower generation probabilities in non-shared clonotypes than in those shared by all four donors.

CD45RO-negative CD8 cells positively selected for CCR7 made up the naive population, which excluded terminally differentiated effector memory CD45RA+ cells. Trimming took 5 bases from V and 0 from J; bases not matched to a gene: 5. This CDR3 is built from 17 residues. Per germline, CDR1 MDHEN and CDR2 SYDVKM. Replicate PCRs run on sorted subsets employed 150 to 250 ng DNA, 30,000 to 35,000 T cell genomes. In the original processing: Junction-only immunoSEQ data arrived without quality scores, meaning filtering differed. Data came from immunoSEQ multiplex PCR; TCRdb stores just in-frame clones and leaves some out. That table supplies the V and J calls and clone size; D and trimming were determined from the DNA. The sample records about 2 million clones, approximately 94% being singletons.

The rearrangement links TRBV28 to TRBJ2-1; 12 bases align to TRBD2. The source of this sequence is a man between 18 and 29 years old in good health. Sequencing used naive CD8+ T cells sorted from blood. The CDR3, as DNA: TGTGCCAGCAGTCCGGGACTAGCGGGTAGCTCCTACAATGAGCAGTTCTTC. This encodes CASSPGLAGSSYNEQFF. Based on the CDR3 plus reference TRBV28 and TRBJ2-1, the full variable domain is DVKVTQSSRYLVKRTGEKVFLECVQDMDHENMFWYRQDPGLGLRLIYFSYDVKMKEKGDIPEGYSVSREKKERFSLILESASTNQTSMYLCASSPGLAGSSYNEQFFGPGTRLTVL.